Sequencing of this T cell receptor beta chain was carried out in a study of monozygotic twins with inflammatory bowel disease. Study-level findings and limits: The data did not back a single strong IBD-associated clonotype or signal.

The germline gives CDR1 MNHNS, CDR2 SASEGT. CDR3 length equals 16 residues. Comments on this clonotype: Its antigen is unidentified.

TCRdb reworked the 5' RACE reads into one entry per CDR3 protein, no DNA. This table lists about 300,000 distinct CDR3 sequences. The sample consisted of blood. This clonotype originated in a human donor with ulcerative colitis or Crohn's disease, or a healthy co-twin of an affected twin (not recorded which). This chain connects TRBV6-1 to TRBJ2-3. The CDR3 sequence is CASSEDVGFRKDTQYF.